This T cell receptor (beta chain) is drawn from a study of control samples from healthy donors and cancer patients. TCRdb's copy holds only in-frame clones and misses some; the assay was immunoSEQ multiplex PCR. The profile shows about 83,000 clones, around 91% of them singletons. In germline, CDR1 is SGHVS, CDR2 FNYEAQ. V shed 1 base and J shed 4 bases, with 14 bases lying between them. The CDR3 is 15 residues long. Sample: blood. The source of this sequence is a man between 50 and 59 years old in good health. The chain links TRBV7-6 to TRBJ2-7; either TRBD1 or TRBD2 may supply D (7 bases each). The CDR3 bases are TGTGCCAGCAGCTTAGAGCGGGACAGTCCTTACGAGCAGTACTTC. As protein: CASSLERDSPYEQYF.